The next 12 T cell receptor beta chains were all read from a single sample in a study of T cell repertoires in cytomegalovirus infection. TCRdb passed the reads through MiXCR, listing each CDR3 protein once. The sample shows a few hundred thousand distinct CDR3 sequences, roughly 36% of them seen only once. The antigens these receptors bind are not known. The material was cultured PBMCs, obtained from culture after CMV antigen stimulation. These receptors all come from a human donor in good health (CMV status not recorded). Some clones in this sample may be carry-over from other donors' samples.

This clonotype showed up just a few times. V is TRBV5-1 and J is TRBJ2-2; D gene ambiguous. The CDR3 length is 14 residues. V lost 0 bases, J lost 4 bases, and 7 bases lay in between. Germline CDR1 reads SGHRS; CDR2 reads YFSETQ. CDR3 sequence: CASSLGAPTGELFF. CDR3 coding DNA: TGCGCCAGCAGCTTGGGTGCTCCCACCGGGGAGCTGTTTTTT.

The chain joins TRBV10-2 to TRBJ2-7; 11 bases fit TRBD2. Germline CDR1 reads WSHSY; CDR2 reads SAAADI. J gave up 0 bases and V 7 bases, and 14 bases lay outside the gene matches. The length of the CDR3 is 18 residues. The CDR3 protein is CASKRGTSGTSSSYEQYV. The CDR3 DNA is TGCGCCAGCAAGCGCGGGACTAGCGGTACTTCCAGCTCCTACGAGCAGTACGTC.

V is TRBV4-3 and J is TRBJ1-1, with unresolved D. The CDR3 is 14 residues long. Germline V gene data show CDR1 as LGHNA and CDR2 as YSLEER. V lost 0 bases to trimming and J lost 2 bases, with 7 bases between them. CDR3 region: CASSQERRNTEAFF. CDR3 bases: TGCGCCAGCAGCCAAGAGAGACGAAACACTGAAGCTTTCTTT.

This clonotype has a handful of counts. The chain carries TRBV6-5 and TRBJ1-6, with 9 bases fitting TRBD1. The germline V gene has CDR1 MNHEY and CDR2 SVGAGI. This CDR3 has 23 amino acids. Trimming at V came to 2 bases and at J to 1 base, leaving 21 bases not matched to a gene. Written as DNA, the CDR3 is TGTGCCAGCAGTTACCATTTGGAACTGGGACAGGGATCACCGGTGTCCTATAATTCACCCCTCCACTTT. Translated, it gives CASSYHLELGQGSPVSYNSPLHF.

This clonotype has just a few counts. The chain is built from TRBV4-1 and TRBJ2-1; 12 nucleotides agree with TRBD2. The CDR3 extends over 18 amino acids. The V gene's germline CDR1 is MGHRA and CDR2 YSYEKL. The J segment lost 4 bases and the V segment lost 3 bases, leaving 10 bases of the junction unmatched. The CDR3 protein is CASSQPNLAGGIYNEQFF. In DNA, the CDR3 is TGCGCCAGCAGCCAGCCAAATCTAGCGGGAGGGATATACAATGAGCAGTTCTTC.

This clonotype was seen only a few times. V is TRBV29-1 and J is TRBJ2-7; D gene uncertain. Trimming took 4 bases from V and 2 from J, leaving 15 bases between them. This CDR3 has 14 residues. Germline-derived CDR1 and CDR2 are SQVTM and ANQGSEA. CDR3 amino acids: CSVVSSAEPYEQYF. The CDR3, as DNA: TGCAGCGTTGTATCGTCCGCCGAACCCTACGAGCAGTACTTC.

The sample holds a few counts of this clonotype. V and J are TRBV7-2 and TRBJ2-1, with 11 bases that match TRBD2. Per germline, CDR1 SGHTA and CDR2 FQGNSA. V trimming: 5 bases; J trimming: 6 bases; junction bases outside the gene matches: 9. CDR3 length equals 16 residues. The CDR3 protein is CASSRSGTSGPNEQFF. DNA for the CDR3: TGTGCCAGCAGCCGCTCCGGGACTAGCGGACCCAATGAGCAGTTCTTC. Full variable domain (missing parts from reference TRBV7-2 and TRBJ2-1): GAGVSQSPSNKVTEKGKDVELRCDPISGHTALYWYRQSLGQGLEFLIYFQGNSAPDKSGLPSDRFSAERTGGSVSTLTIQRTQQEDSAVYLCASSRSGTSGPNEQFFGPGTRLTVL.

The chain couples TRBV24-1 to TRBJ2-1; the match to TRBD2 covers 9 bases. CDR1 and CDR2 (germline): KGHDR, SFDVKD. The CDR3 runs 15 residues. The trim removed 5 bases at V and 4 bases at J, leaving 5 bases unmatched. The CDR3 DNA reads as TGTGCCACCAGTGTCGGCCTAGCGGGGTACAATGAGCAGTTCTTC. Amino acids: CATSVGLAGYNEQFF.

The count of this clonotype is one. The chain links TRBV12-3 or TRBV12-4 to TRBJ1-3; D is possibly TRBD1 (5 bases). The CDR3 contains 15 residues. The V end lost 6 bases, the J end lost 2 bases, and 14 bases lay between the germline ends. The DNA of the CDR3 is TGTGCCAGCAGCCTTCGCGGGGGTGCTGGAAACACCATATATTTT. This codes for CASSLRGGAGNTIYF.

V is TRBV19 and J is TRBJ1-2; D is possibly TRBD1 (6 bases). Trimming took off 4 bases at V and 4 bases at J, with 10 bases between the two ends. Germline values: CDR1 LNHDA, CDR2 SQIVND (reference sequence). The CDR3 is 13 amino acids. The CDR3 DNA follows: TGTGCCAGTAGTACGGGACACCGCTATGGCTACACCTTC. Translating gives CASSTGHRYGYTF. The full variable domain, completed using reference TRBV19 and TRBJ1-2, is DGGITQSPKYLFRKEGQNVTLSCEQNLNHDAMYWYRQDPGQGLRLIYYSQIVNDFQKGDIAEGYSVSREKKESFPLTVTSAQKNPTAFYLCASSTGHRYGYTFGSGTRLTVV.

The chain uses TRBV7-9 and TRBJ1-4; unclear D gene. Trimming shortened V by 4 bases and J by 6 bases, and 18 bases separated the two germline ends. The germline CDR1 and CDR2 sequences are SEHNR and FQNEAQ (reference sequence). The CDR3 runs 16 residues. In DNA, the CDR3 is TGTGCCAGCAGCTGCAGACGGACGGATAAAGATGAAAAACTGTTTTTT. Translating gives CASSCRRTDKDEKLFF.

This clonotype was detected a few times. The CDR3 bases are TGCAGTGCTAGGAGAGGTGGGGGGCCGACTGGGGCCAACGTCCTGACTTTC. Translated: CSARRGGGPTGANVLTF. The genes are TRBV20-1 and TRBJ2-6; D possibly uses TRBD1 or TRBD2 (6 bases each). CDR3 size: 17 residues. The germline CDR1 and CDR2 sequences are DFQATT and SNEGSKA (reference sequence). Trimming took 3 bases from V and 2 from J, leaving 17 bases between them.